The text below deals with one TCR beta chain. The count of this clone is one. What this receptor recognizes is not known. Base qualities are not recorded, but no much larger clone differs from it by a single base. The collaborating institutions used their own protocols to collect whole blood in K2EDTA tubes. For TCRbeta analysis, collaborators shipped samples as frozen whole blood, isolated PBMCs, or DNA extracted from either of those sample types. The entry originates in a study of blood T cell repertoires in COVID-19 (dated by TCRdb to 2018 to 2021). For the wider study: Samples covering the acute and convalescent phases of COVID-19 were provided by collaborators in the United States, Italy and Spain. The prospective study material was composed of cDNA or gDNA derived from T cells, B-cell-depleted T cells, or PBMCs. The dataset comprised deeply sampled blood TCRbeta repertoires from subjects exposed to, actively infected with, or recovered from COVID-19. The repertoires were released in a freely available public database meant as a resource for research on the immune response to SARS-CoV-2. Samples were obtained from the ongoing ImmuneRACE study (first 160 participants) and from about 1,300 subjects provided by 6 global collaborators. Nearly every sample came with metadata listing a de-identified subject ID, COVID-19 status, age in years and sex. Where available, HLA class I and class II types were taken from metadata supplied by the sample provider and were not determined by assay-based typing.

Based on the germline V gene, the CDR1 and CDR2 sequences are MGHRA and YSYEKL. CDR3 length: 16 amino acids, cysteine to phenylalanine. CDR3 DNA only is kept here, 48 bases in frame from base 1. Relative to germline, V is 4 bases shorter and J is 1 base shorter, with 16 bases between their ends. TCRbeta CDR3 regions were amplified from genomic DNA by means of the immunoSEQ Assay, a bias-controlled multiplex PCR. Per the authors' processing: Within the assay, amplification of reference gene primers was used to estimate how many nucleated cells each sample contained. To quantify the absolute abundance of each unique TCRbeta CDR3 rearrangement, sequence reads were collapsed and filtered. For each sample, productive Simpson clonality was calculated as the square root of Simpson's diversity index over productive rearrangements. TCRdb's version of the immuneACCESS table is confined to in-frame rearrangements and falls short of the full clone set. An unresolved V gene accounts for under half of the shortfall where checked; the remainder is of unknown origin. The DNA was the basis for D and trimming; V, J and clone size are from that table. The sample table contains 100,000 to 150,000 clones; only one count was recorded for about three quarters of them. In total, the top ten clones hold about 2.2% of the sample.

Overall study results and their limits: The amount of clinical and demographic metadata varied by source and participant and was provided uncurated.

The chain links TRBV4-1 with TRBJ1-2; a weak D assignment points to TRBD1 (6 bases agree). Specimen: peripheral blood. This receptor was obtained from a woman in her sixties or seventies with acute or convalescent COVID-19. The DNA sequence is TGCGCCAGCAGCCTAGGCCGGGACACCTTTAACTATGGCTACACCTTC. It encodes CASSLGRDTFNYGYTF.